The clone carrying this T cell receptor (beta chain) was seen a few times. What it binds is unknown. This sample was taken from a study of molecular identifiers for immune sequencing clone quantification. Based on a CD8+CD4-CCR7+CD45RA+ profile, naive CD8 T cells were sorted. This CDR3 spans 14 amino acids. CDR1 is MDHEN and CDR2 is SYDVKM in the germline V gene. Germline trimming cut 7 bases from V and 5 bases from J; bases unmatched to any gene: 9. General observations from the study: Sizes of clones that are highly expanded could be underestimated (if identical TCR molecules share a barcode).

TCRdb recomputed calls from the PCR reads with MiXCR, one row per CDR3 protein. The sample contains about 40,000 distinct CDR3 sequences, approximately 17% of which appear only once. The chain has TRBV28 and TRBJ2-5, with 8 bases fitting TRBD1. The sequenced sample was naive CD8+ T cells from blood, with Jurkat cell RNA spiked in. As to subset: FACS-sorted CD8+CD4-CCR7+CD45RA+ naive T cells. This TCR came from a human donor in good health. Some libraries in this study had Jurkat cell RNA spiked in. CDR3 coding DNA: TGTGCCAGCACCGGACAGGGAATGATCGAGACCCAGTACTTC. The encoded protein is CASTGQGMIETQYF.